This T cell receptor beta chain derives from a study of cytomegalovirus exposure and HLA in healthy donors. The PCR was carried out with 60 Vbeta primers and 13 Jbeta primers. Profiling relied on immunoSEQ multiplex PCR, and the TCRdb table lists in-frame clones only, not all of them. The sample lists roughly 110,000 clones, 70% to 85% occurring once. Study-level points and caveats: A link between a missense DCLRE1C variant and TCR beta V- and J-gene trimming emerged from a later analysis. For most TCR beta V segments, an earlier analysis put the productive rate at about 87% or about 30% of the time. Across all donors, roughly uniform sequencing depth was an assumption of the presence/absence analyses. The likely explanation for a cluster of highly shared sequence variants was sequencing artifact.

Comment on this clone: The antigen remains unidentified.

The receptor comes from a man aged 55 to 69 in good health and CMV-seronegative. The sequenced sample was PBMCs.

The CDR3 loop reads CASSRIQGEAFF. CDR3 in DNA: TGTGCCAGCAGTCGTATACAGGGAGAAGCTTTCTTT. This sequence joins TRBV27 and TRBJ1-1; D possibly corresponds to TRBD1 (6 bases). The CDR3 has 12 residues. The germline CDR1 and CDR2 sequences are MNHEY and SMNVEV (reference sequence). V was cut by 5 bases and J by 8 bases, with 12 bases left in between.